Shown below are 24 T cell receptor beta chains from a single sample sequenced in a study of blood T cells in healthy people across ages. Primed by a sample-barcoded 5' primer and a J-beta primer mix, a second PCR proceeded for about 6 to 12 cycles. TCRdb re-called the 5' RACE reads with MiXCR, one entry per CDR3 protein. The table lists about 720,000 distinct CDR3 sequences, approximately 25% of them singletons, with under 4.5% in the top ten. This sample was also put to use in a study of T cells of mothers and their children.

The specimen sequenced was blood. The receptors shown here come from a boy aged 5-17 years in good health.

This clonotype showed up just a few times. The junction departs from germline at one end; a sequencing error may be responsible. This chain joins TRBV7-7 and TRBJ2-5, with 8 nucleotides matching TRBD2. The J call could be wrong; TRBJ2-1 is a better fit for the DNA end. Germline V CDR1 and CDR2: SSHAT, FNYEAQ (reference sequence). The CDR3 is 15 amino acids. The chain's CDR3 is CASSLLAGGNNKQFF. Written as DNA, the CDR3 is TGTGCTAGCAGCTTATTGGCGGGGGGAAACAATAAGCAGTTCTTC.

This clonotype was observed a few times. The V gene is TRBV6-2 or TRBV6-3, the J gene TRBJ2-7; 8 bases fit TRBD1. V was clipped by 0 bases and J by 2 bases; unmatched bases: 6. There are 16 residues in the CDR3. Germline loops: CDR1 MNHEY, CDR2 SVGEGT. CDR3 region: CASSYSGTGHPYEQYF. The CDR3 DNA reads TGTGCCAGCAGTTACTCCGGGACAGGCCATCCCTACGAGCAGTACTTC.

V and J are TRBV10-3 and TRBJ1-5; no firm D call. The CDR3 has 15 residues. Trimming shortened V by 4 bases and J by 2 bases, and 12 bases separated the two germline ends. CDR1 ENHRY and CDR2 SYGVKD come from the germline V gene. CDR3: CAISGSAGGNQPQHF. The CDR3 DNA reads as TGTGCCATCAGTGGGTCAGCCGGGGGCAATCAGCCCCAGCATTTT.

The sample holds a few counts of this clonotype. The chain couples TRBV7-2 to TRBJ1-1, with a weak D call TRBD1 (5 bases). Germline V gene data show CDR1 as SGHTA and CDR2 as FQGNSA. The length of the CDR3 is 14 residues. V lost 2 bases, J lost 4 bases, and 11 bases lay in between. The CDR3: CASSLQGIGTEAFF. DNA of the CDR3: TGTGCCAGCAGCTTACAGGGAATCGGCACTGAAGCTTTCTTT. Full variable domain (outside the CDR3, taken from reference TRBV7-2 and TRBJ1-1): GAGVSQSPSNKVTEKGKDVELRCDPISGHTALYWYRQSLGQGLEFLIYFQGNSAPDKSGLPSDRFSAERTGGSVSTLTIQRTQQEDSAVYLCASSLQGIGTEAFFGQGTRLTVV.

This CDR3 reads CASSLPIAGFQETQYF. CDR3 nucleotide sequence: TGCGCCAGCAGCTTGCCGATAGCGGGCTTCCAAGAGACCCAGTACTTC. This rearrangement joins TRBV5-1 to TRBJ2-5, with 7 bases aligning to TRBD2. The V gene end was trimmed by 1 base and the J gene end by 1 base; junction bases not matched to a gene: 7. This CDR3 has 16 amino acids. Looked up from germline, CDR1 is SGHRS and CDR2 is YFSETQ. Complete variable domain (other parts from reference TRBV5-1 and TRBJ2-5): KAGVTQTPRYLIKTRGQQVTLSCSPISGHRSVSWYQQTPGQGLQFLFEYFSETQRNKGNFPGRFSGRQFSNSRSEMNVSTLELGDSALYLCASSLPIAGFQETQYFGPGTRLLVL.

The CDR3, as DNA: TGTGCCAGCAGGGCTACAGAGCTGTTTTTT. Its translation: CASRATELFF. The V and J genes are TRBV2 and TRBJ2-2; D remains ambiguous. V lost 6 bases and J lost 11, with 7 bases in between. In germline, CDR1 is SNHLY, CDR2 FYNNEI. CDR3 length: 10 amino acids.

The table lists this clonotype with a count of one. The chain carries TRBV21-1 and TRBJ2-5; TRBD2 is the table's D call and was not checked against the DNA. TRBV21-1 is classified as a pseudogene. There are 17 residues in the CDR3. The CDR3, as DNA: TGTGCCAGCAGCAAAGGGGGACTAGCGGGGGAAGAAGAGACCCAGTACTTC. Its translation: CASSKGGLAGEEETQYF.

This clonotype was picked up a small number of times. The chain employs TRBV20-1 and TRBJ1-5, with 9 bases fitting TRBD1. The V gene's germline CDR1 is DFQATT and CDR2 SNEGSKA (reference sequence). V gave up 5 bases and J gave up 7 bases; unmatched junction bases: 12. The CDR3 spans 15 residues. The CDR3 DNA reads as TGCAGTGCTCTCCGGGACAGGGATTCTGAGCAGCCCCAGCATTTT. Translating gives CSALRDRDSEQPQHF.

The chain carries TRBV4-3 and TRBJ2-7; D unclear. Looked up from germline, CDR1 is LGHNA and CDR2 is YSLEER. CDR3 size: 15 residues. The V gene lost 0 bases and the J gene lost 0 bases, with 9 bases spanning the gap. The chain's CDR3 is CASSQERPSSYEQYF. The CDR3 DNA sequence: TGCGCCAGCAGCCAAGAGAGGCCGAGCTCCTACGAGCAGTACTTC.

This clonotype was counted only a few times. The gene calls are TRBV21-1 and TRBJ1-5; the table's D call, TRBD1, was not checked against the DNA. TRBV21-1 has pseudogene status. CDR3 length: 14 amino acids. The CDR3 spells CASSKRSGGQPQHF. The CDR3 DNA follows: TGTGCCAGCAGTAAAAGGTCAGGGGGGCAGCCCCAGCATTTT.

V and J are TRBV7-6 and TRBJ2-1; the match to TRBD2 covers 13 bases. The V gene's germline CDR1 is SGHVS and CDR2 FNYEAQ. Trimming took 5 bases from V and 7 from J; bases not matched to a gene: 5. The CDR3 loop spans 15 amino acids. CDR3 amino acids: CASSTLAGGGNEQFF. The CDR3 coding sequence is TGTGCCAGCAGCACACTAGCGGGAGGGGGAAATGAGCAGTTCTTC.

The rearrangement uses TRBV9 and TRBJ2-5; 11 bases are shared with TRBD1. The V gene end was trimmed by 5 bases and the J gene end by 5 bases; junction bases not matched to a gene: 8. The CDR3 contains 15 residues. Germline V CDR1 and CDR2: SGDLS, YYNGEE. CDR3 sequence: CASSYGQGAWETQYF. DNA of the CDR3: TGTGCCAGCAGTTACGGACAGGGGGCGTGGGAGACCCAGTACTTC.

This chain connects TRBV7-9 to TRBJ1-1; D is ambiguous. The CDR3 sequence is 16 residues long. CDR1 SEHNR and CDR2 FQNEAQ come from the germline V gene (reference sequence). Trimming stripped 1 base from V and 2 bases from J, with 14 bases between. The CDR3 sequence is CASSLGGSYANTEAFF. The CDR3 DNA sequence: TGTGCCAGCAGCTTAGGCGGTTCCTACGCCAACACTGAAGCTTTCTTT. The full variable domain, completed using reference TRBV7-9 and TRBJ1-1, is DTGVSQNPRHKITKRGQNVTFRCDPISEHNRLYWYRQTLGQGPEFLTYFQNEAQLEKSRLLSDRFSAERPKGSFSTLEIQRTEQGDSAMYLCASSLGGSYANTEAFFGQGTRLTVV.

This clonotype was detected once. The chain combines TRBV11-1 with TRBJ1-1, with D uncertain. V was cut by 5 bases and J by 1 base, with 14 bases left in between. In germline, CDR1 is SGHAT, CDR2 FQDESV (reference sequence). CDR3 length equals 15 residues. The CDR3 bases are TGTGCCAGCAGCACTTTTCGGCAGCCGAACACTGAAGCTTTCTTT. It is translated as CASSTFRQPNTEAFF.

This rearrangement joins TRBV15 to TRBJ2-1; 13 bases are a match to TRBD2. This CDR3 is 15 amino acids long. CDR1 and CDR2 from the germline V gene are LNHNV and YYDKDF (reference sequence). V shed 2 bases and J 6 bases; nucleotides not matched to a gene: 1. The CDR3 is CATSRTSGGANEQFF. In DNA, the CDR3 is TGTGCCACCAGCAGAACTAGCGGGGGGGCCAATGAGCAGTTCTTC.

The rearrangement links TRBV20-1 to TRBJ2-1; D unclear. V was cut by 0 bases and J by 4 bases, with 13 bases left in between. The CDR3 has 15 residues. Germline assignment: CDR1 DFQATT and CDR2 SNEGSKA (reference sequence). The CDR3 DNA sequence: TGCAGTGCTAGAGAACCCTGGGAAGATTACAATGAGCAGTTCTTC. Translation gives CSAREPWEDYNEQFF.

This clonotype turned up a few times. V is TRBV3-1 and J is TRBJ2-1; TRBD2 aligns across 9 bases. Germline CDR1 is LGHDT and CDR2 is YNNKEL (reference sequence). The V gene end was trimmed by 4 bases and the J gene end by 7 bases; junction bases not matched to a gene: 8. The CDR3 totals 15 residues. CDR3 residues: CASSLVRGGRNEQFF. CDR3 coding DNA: TGTGCCAGCAGCCTAGTGCGGGGGGGCCGAAATGAGCAGTTCTTC.

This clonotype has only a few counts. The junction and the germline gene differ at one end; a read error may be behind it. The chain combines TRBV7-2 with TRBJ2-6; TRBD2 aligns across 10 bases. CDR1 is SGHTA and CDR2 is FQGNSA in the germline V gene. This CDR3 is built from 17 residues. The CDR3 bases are TGTGCCAGCACCTTATATACTAGCGGGACTGGGGCCAACGTCCTGACTTTC. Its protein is CASTLYTSGTGANVLTF.

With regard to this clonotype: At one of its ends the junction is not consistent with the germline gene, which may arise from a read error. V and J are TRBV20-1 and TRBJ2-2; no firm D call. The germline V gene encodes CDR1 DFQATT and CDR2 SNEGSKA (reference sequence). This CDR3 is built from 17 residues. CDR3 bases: TGCAGCGCTAGAGATCCCGGCAGAAACGCGAACACCGGGGAGCTGTTTTTT. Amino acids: CSARDPGRNANTGELFF.

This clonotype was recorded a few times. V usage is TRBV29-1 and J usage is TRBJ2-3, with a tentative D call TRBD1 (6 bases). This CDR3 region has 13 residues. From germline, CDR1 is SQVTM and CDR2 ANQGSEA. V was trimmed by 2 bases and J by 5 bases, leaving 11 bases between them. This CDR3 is CSVERGSEDTQYF. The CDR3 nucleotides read TGCAGCGTTGAAAGGGGGAGTGAAGATACGCAGTATTTT.

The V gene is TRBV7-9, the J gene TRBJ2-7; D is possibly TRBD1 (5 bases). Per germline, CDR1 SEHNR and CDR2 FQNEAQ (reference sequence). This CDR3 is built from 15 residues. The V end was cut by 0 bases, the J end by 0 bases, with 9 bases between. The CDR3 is CASSLADTSSYEQYF. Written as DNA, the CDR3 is TGTGCCAGCAGCTTAGCGGACACCAGCTCCTACGAGCAGTACTTC.

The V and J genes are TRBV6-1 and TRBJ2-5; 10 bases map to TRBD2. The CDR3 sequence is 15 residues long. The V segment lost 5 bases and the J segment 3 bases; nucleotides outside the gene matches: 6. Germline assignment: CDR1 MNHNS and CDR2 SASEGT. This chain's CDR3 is CASSLTLAGEETQYF. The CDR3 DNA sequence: TGTGCCAGCAGTCTTACCCTAGCGGGGGAAGAGACCCAGTACTTC.

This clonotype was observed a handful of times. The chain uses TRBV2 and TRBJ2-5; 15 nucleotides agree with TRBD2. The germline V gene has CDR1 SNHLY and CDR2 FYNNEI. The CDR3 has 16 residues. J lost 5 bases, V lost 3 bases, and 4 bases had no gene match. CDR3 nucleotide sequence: TGTGCCAGCAGTGAGGGGACTAGCGGGAGGTCGGAGACCCAGTACTTC. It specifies CASSEGTSGRSETQYF.

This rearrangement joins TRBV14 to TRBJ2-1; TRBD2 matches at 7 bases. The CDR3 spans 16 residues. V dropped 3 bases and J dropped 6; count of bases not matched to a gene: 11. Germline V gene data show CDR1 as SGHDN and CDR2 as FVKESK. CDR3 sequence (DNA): TGTGCCAGCAGCCAGGGGTCCGGCGGGAGTTTCAATGAGCAGTTCTTC. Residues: CASSQGSGGSFNEQFF.